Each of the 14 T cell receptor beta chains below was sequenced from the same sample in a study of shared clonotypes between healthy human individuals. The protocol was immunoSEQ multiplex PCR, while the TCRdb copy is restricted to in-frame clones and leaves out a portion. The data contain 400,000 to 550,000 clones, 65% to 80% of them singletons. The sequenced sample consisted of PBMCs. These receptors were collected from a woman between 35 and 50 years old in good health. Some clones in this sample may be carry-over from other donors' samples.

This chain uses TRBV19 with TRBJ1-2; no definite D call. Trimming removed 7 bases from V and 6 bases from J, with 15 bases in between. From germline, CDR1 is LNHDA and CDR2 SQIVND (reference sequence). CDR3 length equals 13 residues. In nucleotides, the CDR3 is TGTGCCAGTAACCGTTGGGAGGGCGATGGCTACACCTTC. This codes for CASNRWEGDGYTF.

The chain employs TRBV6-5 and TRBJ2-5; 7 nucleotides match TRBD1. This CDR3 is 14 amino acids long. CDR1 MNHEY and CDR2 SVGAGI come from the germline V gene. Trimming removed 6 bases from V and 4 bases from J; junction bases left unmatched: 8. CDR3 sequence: CASRRLTGRETQYF. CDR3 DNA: TGTGCCAGCAGACGACTGACAGGGCGAGAGACCCAGTACTTC.

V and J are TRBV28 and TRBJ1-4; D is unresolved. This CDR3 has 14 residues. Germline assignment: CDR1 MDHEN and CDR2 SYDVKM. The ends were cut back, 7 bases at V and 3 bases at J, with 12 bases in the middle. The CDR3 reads CASKGDSANEKLFF. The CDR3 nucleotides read TGTGCCAGCAAGGGAGACTCGGCTAATGAAAAACTGTTTTTT.

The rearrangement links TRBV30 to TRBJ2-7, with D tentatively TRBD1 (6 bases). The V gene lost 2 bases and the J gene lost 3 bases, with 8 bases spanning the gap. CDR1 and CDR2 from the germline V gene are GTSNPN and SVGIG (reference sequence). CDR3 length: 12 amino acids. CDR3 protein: CAWSPDSYEQYF. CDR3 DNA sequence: TGTGCCTGGAGTCCGGACAGCTACGAGCAGTACTTC.

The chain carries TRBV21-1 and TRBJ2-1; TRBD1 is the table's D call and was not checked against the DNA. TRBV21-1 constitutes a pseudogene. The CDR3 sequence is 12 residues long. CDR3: CASSDTRWEQFF. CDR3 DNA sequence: TGTGCCAGCAGCGACACACGTTGGGAGCAGTTCTTC.

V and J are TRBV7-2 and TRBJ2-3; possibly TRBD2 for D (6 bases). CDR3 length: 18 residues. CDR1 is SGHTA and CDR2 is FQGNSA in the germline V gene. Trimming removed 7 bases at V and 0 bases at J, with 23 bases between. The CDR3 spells CASTALAPWLSSTDTQYF. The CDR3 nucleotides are TGTGCCAGCACCGCGCTAGCGCCTTGGCTATCTAGCACAGATACGCAGTATTTT.

CDR3 coding DNA: TGCGCCAGCAGCCCCGAGTTCTCTGGAAACACCATATATTTT. It codes for CASSPEFSGNTIYF. The chain carries TRBV4-1 and TRBJ1-3; no clear D. V was clipped by 4 bases and J by 0 bases, with 7 bases between them. The CDR3 loop spans 14 amino acids. CDR1 MGHRA and CDR2 YSYEKL come from the germline V gene.

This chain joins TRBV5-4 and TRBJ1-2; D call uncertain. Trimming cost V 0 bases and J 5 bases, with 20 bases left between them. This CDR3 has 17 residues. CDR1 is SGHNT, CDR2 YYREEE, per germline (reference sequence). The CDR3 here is CASSLATSGGSGYGYTF. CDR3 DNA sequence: TGTGCCAGCAGCTTGGCCACCTCGGGCGGGTCGGGGTATGGCTACACCTTC.

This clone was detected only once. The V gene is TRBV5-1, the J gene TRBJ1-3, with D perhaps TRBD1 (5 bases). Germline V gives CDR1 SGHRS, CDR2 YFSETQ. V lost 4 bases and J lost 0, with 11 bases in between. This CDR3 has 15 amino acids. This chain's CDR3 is CASSPGPNSGNTIYF. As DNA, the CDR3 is TGCGCCAGCAGCCCGGGACCGAACTCTGGAAACACCATATATTTT.

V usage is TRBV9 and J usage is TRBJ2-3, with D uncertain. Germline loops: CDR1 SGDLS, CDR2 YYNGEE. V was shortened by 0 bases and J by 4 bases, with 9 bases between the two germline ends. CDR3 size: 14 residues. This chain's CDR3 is CASSVGLPPDTQYF. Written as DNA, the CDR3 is TGTGCCAGCAGCGTAGGTCTACCGCCAGATACGCAGTATTTT.

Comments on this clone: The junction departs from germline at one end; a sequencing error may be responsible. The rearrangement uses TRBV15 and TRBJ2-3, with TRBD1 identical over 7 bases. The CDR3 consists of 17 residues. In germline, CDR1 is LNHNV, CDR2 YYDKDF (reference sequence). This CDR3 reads CATSRGSSVKGADPQYF. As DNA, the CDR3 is TGTGCCACCAGCAGAGGCTCCTCTGTTAAGGGGGCAGATCCGCAGTATTTT.

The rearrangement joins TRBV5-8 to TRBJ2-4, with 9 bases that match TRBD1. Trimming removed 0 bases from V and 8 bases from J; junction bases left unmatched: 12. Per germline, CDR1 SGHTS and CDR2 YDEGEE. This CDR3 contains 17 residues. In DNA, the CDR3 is TGTGCCAGCAGCTTGGTTGGACGGGACAGGGCGGCGGACATTCAGTACTTC. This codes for CASSLVGRDRAADIQYF. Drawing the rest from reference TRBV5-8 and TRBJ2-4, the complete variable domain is EAGVTQSPTHLIKTRGQQATLRCSPISGHTSVYWYQQALGLGLQFLLWYDEGEERNRGNFPPRFSGRQFPNYSSELNVNALELEDSALYLCASSLVGRDRAADIQYFGAGTRLSVL.

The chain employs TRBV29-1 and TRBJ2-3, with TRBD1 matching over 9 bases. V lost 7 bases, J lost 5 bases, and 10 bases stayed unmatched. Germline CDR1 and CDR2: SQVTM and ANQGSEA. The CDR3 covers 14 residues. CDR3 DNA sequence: TGCAGCGGCCGGGACAGGGCTGCGCGAGATACGCAGTATTTT. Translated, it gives CSGRDRAARDTQYF.

CDR3 bases: TGTGCCAGCAGCCTAGCGGAGTACACCGGGGAGCTGTTTTTT. It encodes CASSLAEYTGELFF. V usage is TRBV28 and J usage is TRBJ2-2, with TRBD2 matching 7 bases. The ends lost 6 bases at V and 3 bases at J; junction bases unmatched: 4. CDR3 length equals 14 residues. CDR1 is MDHEN, CDR2 SYDVKM, per germline.